Each of the 29 T cell receptor beta chains below was sequenced from the same sample in a study of shared clonotypes between healthy human individuals. Only in-frame clones appear in the TCRdb table, and some are missing; sequencing was by immunoSEQ multiplex PCR. Among roughly 1,000,000 clones, more than 75% were seen once, and the ten largest hold 0.61%. The sample consisted of memory CD4+ T cells from PBMCs. Sample subset: CD45RA-negative fraction. The receptors come from a man younger than 35 in good health. Some clones in this sample may be carry-over from other donors' samples.

This chain links TRBV28 with TRBJ1-2, with D unresolved. Looked up from germline, CDR1 is MDHEN and CDR2 is SYDVKM. The CDR3 contains 13 residues. Trimming removed 5 bases at V and 2 bases at J, with 9 bases between. CDR3 sequence: CASSQLRNYGYTF. DNA of the CDR3: TGTGCCAGCAGTCAGCTGAGGAACTATGGCTACACCTTC.

To note about this clone: The same CDR3 arises from other DNA sequences in this sample as well. The chain recombines TRBV19 with TRBJ2-4; 9 nucleotides line up with TRBD1. The germline V gene encodes CDR1 LNHDA and CDR2 SQIVND (reference sequence). V was pared by 3 bases and J by 6 bases, with 3 bases of the junction left unmatched. This CDR3 has 14 amino acids. The CDR3 protein is CASSIGQGRNIQYF. CDR3 sequence (DNA): TGTGCCAGTAGTATCGGACAGGGGCGAAACATTCAGTACTTC. Supplemented by reference TRBV19 and TRBJ2-4, the full variable domain reads DGGITQSPKYLFRKEGQNVTLSCEQNLNHDAMYWYRQDPGQGLRLIYYSQIVNDFQKGDIAEGYSVSREKKESFPLTVTSAQKNPTAFYLCASSIGQGRNIQYFGAGTRLSVL.

The chain carries TRBV15 and TRBJ2-5; tentatively, D is TRBD2 (7 bases). The V gene's germline CDR1 is LNHNV and CDR2 YYDKDF (reference sequence). The CDR3 is 15 amino acids. Trimming removed 8 bases from V and 5 bases from J, with 21 bases in between. The CDR3 here is CATQSPAGARETQYF. The DNA of the CDR3 is TGTGCCACCCAATCTCCGGCGGGGGCCAGGGAGACCCAGTACTTC.

V and J are TRBV27 and TRBJ1-2; 7 positions match TRBD1. The CDR3 length is 12 residues. V trimming: 5 bases; J trimming: 13 bases; junction bases outside the gene matches: 10. CDR1 is MNHEY and CDR2 is SMNVEV in the germline V gene (reference sequence). The CDR3: CASSTFPGTVTF. The CDR3 DNA reads as TGTGCCAGCAGTACCTTCCCCGGGACAGTCACCTTC.

Comment on this clone: The identical CDR3 is also encoded by other nucleotide sequences in the sample. The chain links TRBV7-9 to TRBJ2-7; D is ambiguous. Germline-derived CDR1 and CDR2 are SEHNR and FQNEAQ (reference sequence). Trimming shortened V by 1 base and J by 6 bases, and 7 bases separated the two germline ends. The CDR3 spans 12 residues. The CDR3 region has the DNA TGTGCCAGCAGCTTAGGGGTTGGCGAGCAGTACTTC. Protein product: CASSLGVGEQYF.

The chain recombines TRBV2 with TRBJ1-2; weak D call: TRBD1 (5 bases). V shed 7 bases and J shed 5 bases, with 17 bases lying between them. From germline, CDR1 is SNHLY and CDR2 FYNNEI. CDR3 length equals 14 residues. The CDR3 DNA is TGTGCCAGCACCCCCGGCACAGGACTATATGGCTACACCTTC. Its translation: CASTPGTGLYGYTF.

On this clone itself: This may be a read error: a much more frequent sequence differs by one nucleotide. The chain has TRBV4-1 and TRBJ1-4; D is perhaps TRBD1 (6 bases). CDR1 and CDR2 from the germline V gene are MGHRA and YSYEKL. The length of the CDR3 is 15 residues. The CDR3 protein is CASSQAGTRDEKLLF. CDR3 DNA sequence: TGCGCCAGCAGCCAAGCCGGGACAAGGGATGAAAAACTGCTTTTT.

The chain combines TRBV28 with TRBJ2-6; D is possibly TRBD1 or TRBD2 (5 bases each). Germline V gene sequence: CDR1 MDHEN, CDR2 SYDVKM. The CDR3 spans 17 residues. The V and J ends lost 6 bases and 0 bases respectively, with 15 bases between them. CDR3 DNA: TGTGCCAGCAGCCGAAGGGGAGTGAGCTCTGGGGCCAACGTCCTGACTTTC. It codes for CASSRRGVSSGANVLTF.

In its sample, this clone was seen a few times. Other DNA sequences within the sample encode an identical CDR3. The V gene is TRBV2, the J gene TRBJ1-2; D is undetermined. This CDR3 is built from 12 residues. V dropped 8 bases and J dropped 4 bases, with 11 bases sitting between them. CDR1 and CDR2 from the germline V gene are SNHLY and FYNNEI. As DNA, the CDR3 is TGTGCCAGCTCTGGCCAGAGCTATGGCTACACCTTC. Its translation: CASSGQSYGYTF.

CDR3 amino acids: CASSDGFLAGAPQETQYF. The CDR3 DNA follows: TGTGCCAGCAGTGACGGGTTTCTAGCGGGGGCACCCCAAGAGACCCAGTACTTC. The chain employs TRBV6-4 and TRBJ2-5; 10 nucleotides align to TRBD2. V lost 2 bases, J lost 1 base, and 10 bases stayed unmatched. Germline loops: CDR1 MRHNA, CDR2 SNTAGT. CDR3 length: 18 amino acids.

The CDR3 is CASSLLGQGPTNQPQHF. The CDR3 DNA is TGTGCCAGCAGTTTACTAGGACAGGGCCCAACGAATCAGCCCCAGCATTTT. The rearrangement uses TRBV28 and TRBJ1-5; TRBD1 matches at 8 bases. V was clipped by 2 bases and J by 4 bases; unmatched bases: 10. CDR1 and CDR2 from the germline V gene are MDHEN and SYDVKM. The CDR3 runs 17 residues.

This chain links TRBV6-1 with TRBJ1-1, with 11 bases that match TRBD1. The ends lost 3 bases at V and 8 bases at J; junction bases unmatched: 14. Germline values: CDR1 MNHNS, CDR2 SASEGT. The CDR3 length is 17 residues. The CDR3 sequence: CASSEGVLGQGAPEAFF. DNA of the CDR3: TGTGCCAGCAGTGAGGGTGTACTCGGACAGGGGGCTCCCGAAGCTTTCTTT.

V and J are TRBV2 and TRBJ2-1; D is undetermined. Looked up from germline, CDR1 is SNHLY and CDR2 is FYNNEI. V was cut by 6 bases and J by 12 bases, with 15 bases left in between. The CDR3 contains 12 residues. The chain's CDR3 is CASSNNWAGQFF. In DNA, the CDR3 is TGTGCCAGCAGCAACAACTGGGCAGGGCAGTTCTTC.

The chain joins TRBV4-1 to TRBJ2-7; TRBD1 is a possible D gene (6 bases). Trimming stripped 5 bases from V and 2 bases from J, with 13 bases between. There are 14 residues in the CDR3. The germline V gene encodes CDR1 MGHRA and CDR2 YSYEKL. The CDR3 sequence: CASSLMTGPYEQYF. The CDR3 DNA follows: TGCGCCAGCAGCTTAATGACAGGTCCCTACGAGCAGTACTTC.

V and J are TRBV14 and TRBJ1-4, with TRBD1 as a possible D gene (5 bases). The V end lost 1 base, the J end lost 3 bases, and 12 bases lay between the germline ends. This CDR3 is 16 amino acids long. In germline, CDR1 is SGHDN, CDR2 FVKESK. The CDR3 region has the DNA TGTGCCAGCAGCCAAGTACAAGGGGCGCCTAATGAAAAACTGTTTTTT. Translated, it gives CASSQVQGAPNEKLFF. Full variable domain (missing parts from reference TRBV14 and TRBJ1-4): EAGVTQFPSHSVIEKGQTVTLRCDPISGHDNLYWYRRVMGKEIKFLLHFVKESKQDESGMPNNRFLAERTGGTYSTLKVQPAELEDSGVYFCASSQVQGAPNEKLFFGSGTQLSVL.

Of note for this clone: This is likely an artifact of a read error, given a far larger clone one base away. The sample has other DNA sequences that encode this CDR3 too. The chain uses TRBV30 and TRBJ2-5; 8 nucleotides line up with TRBD1. CDR3 length: 13 amino acids. Germline V gene sequence: CDR1 GTSNPN, CDR2 SVGIG (reference sequence). DNA of the CDR3: TGCGCCTGGACCCGGACAGGGAAAGAGACCCAGTACTTC. Amino acid sequence: CAWTRTGKETQYF.

The chain recombines TRBV28 with TRBJ2-1; possible D gene TRBD1, 5 bases. The CDR3 is made up of 11 amino acids. Germline CDR1 reads MDHEN; CDR2 reads SYDVKM. The germline V and J ends were trimmed by 5 bases and 10 bases, with 9 bases remaining between them. The CDR3 DNA reads as TGTGCCAGCAGTCCTAACAGGGAGCAGTTCTTC. It encodes CASSPNREQFF.

This chain links TRBV19 with TRBJ2-7; 11 positions agree with TRBD1. The CDR3 length is 15 residues. Germline assignment: CDR1 LNHDA and CDR2 SQIVND (reference sequence). The trim removed 4 bases at V and 4 bases at J, leaving 6 bases unmatched. The CDR3 DNA reads TGTGCCAGTAGTACCCCGGGACAGGGGGTGTACGAGCAGTACTTC. Its protein is CASSTPGQGVYEQYF.

This chain connects TRBV14 to TRBJ1-1, with unresolved D. There are 15 residues in the CDR3. Trimming shortened V by 3 bases and J by 0 bases, and 11 bases separated the two germline ends. CDR1 and CDR2 from the germline V gene are SGHDN and FVKESK. The CDR3 sequence is CASSQLGRMNTEAFF. As DNA, the CDR3 is TGTGCCAGCAGCCAGTTGGGCAGGATGAACACTGAAGCTTTCTTT.

To note about this clone: A much larger clone is a single base away; this may be a read error. The sample has other DNA sequences that encode this CDR3 too. V and J are TRBV30 and TRBJ1-5, with TRBD1 identical over 7 bases. CDR1 is GTSNPN, CDR2 SVGIG, per germline (reference sequence). The CDR3 spans 14 residues. V lost 3 bases, J lost 4 bases, and 6 bases stayed unmatched. CDR3 nucleotide sequence: TGTGCCTGGAGCCCAGGGGGAAGGAATCAGCCCCAGCATTTT. This codes for CAWSPGGRNQPQHF. The full variable domain, in which reference TRBV30 and TRBJ1-5 provide the parts outside the CDR3, is SQTIHQWPATLVQPVGSPLSLECTVEGTSNPNLYWYRQAAGRGLQLLFYSVGIGQISSEVPQNLSASRPQDRQFILSSKKLLLSDSGFYLCAWSPGGRNQPQHFGDGTRLSIL.

This clone was counted a few times. J is TRBJ2-3 and V is TRBV4-1; tentative D call: TRBD2 (5 bases). This CDR3 comprises 16 residues. V was trimmed by 3 bases and J by 0 bases, leaving 13 bases between them. The germline V gene encodes CDR1 MGHRA and CDR2 YSYEKL. CDR3 region: CASSQEGAVSTDTQYF. CDR3 coding DNA: TGCGCCAGCAGCCAGGAAGGAGCGGTTAGCACAGATACGCAGTATTTT.

This chain connects TRBV11-2 to TRBJ2-1; possibly TRBD2 for D (6 bases). The V end lost 6 bases, the J end lost 2 bases, and 14 bases lay between the germline ends. There are 15 residues in the CDR3. The germline CDR1 and CDR2 sequences are SGHAT and FQNNGV. The CDR3 DNA reads as TGTGCCAGCAGGAGGGACTTCGCTACCTACAATGAGCAGTTCTTC. It yields the protein CASRRDFATYNEQFF.

Remarks on this clone: A read error is likely here: a far larger clone is one base away. The conserved phenylalanine or tryptophan normally closing the CDR3 is absent here, so this likely arose from a read error. V is TRBV15 and J is TRBJ2-7; a weak D match, TRBD1 (5 bases). The germline V and J ends were trimmed by 4 bases and 2 bases, with 15 bases remaining between them. This CDR3 contains 15 residues. Germline CDR1 LNHNV, CDR2 YYDKDF (reference sequence). CDR3 loop: CATSKSRGQPYEQYL. In DNA form, the CDR3 reads TGTGCCACCAGCAAATCGCGAGGACAACCCTACGAGCAGTACCTC.

This clone has a handful of counts. The chain links TRBV7-6 to TRBJ2-7; 9 bases map to TRBD1. Germline V lookup: CDR1 SGHVS, CDR2 FNYEAQ. The CDR3 is 14 residues long. Unmatched junction bases numbered 4, after V lost 5 bases and J lost 2 bases. The CDR3, as DNA: TGTGCCAGCAGCCCCCGACAGGGGGCCTACGAGCAGTACTTC. Amino acids: CASSPRQGAYEQYF.

The chain is built from TRBV11-2 and TRBJ2-7, with no clear D. CDR3 length: 12 residues. Germline lookup yields CDR1 SGHAT and CDR2 FQNNGV. With 5 bases removed from V and 5 bases from J, the gap between germline ends came to 10 bases. Here the CDR3 DNA reads TGTGCCAGCAGCCAAGGACCTAACGAGCAGTACTTC. Its protein product is CASSQGPNEQYF.

The chain links TRBV6-1 to TRBJ2-1; 7 bases are a match to TRBD2. The V segment lost 7 bases and the J segment 0 bases; nucleotides outside the gene matches: 6. Germline CDR1 reads MNHNS; CDR2 reads SASEGT. This CDR3 has 15 residues. The CDR3, as DNA: TGTGCCAGCAAGTGGGGGGAGGGCTCCTACAATGAGCAGTTCTTC. Amino acids: CASKWGEGSYNEQFF.

This clone has a single count. The J gene is TRBJ1-3, the V gene TRBV7-2; a possible D gene is TRBD1 (5 bases). CDR1 is SGHTA, CDR2 FQGNSA, per germline. The CDR3 length is 15 residues. Trimming stripped 1 base from V and 2 bases from J, with 9 bases between. The CDR3 sequence is CASSLVQGPGNTIYF. Written as DNA, the CDR3 is TGTGCCAGCAGCTTAGTTCAGGGACCTGGAAACACCATATATTTT.

The table lists this clone with a few counts. The rearrangement uses TRBV28 and TRBJ2-1, with 10 positions matching TRBD2. This CDR3 has 16 residues. V trimming: 4 bases; J trimming: 5 bases; junction bases outside the gene matches: 8. CDR1 is MDHEN and CDR2 is SYDVKM in the germline V gene. CDR3 amino acids: CASSSIAGGTNNEQFF. The CDR3 DNA sequence: TGTGCCAGCAGTTCAATAGCGGGAGGCACAAACAATGAGCAGTTCTTC.

This clone has just a few counts. The rearrangement joins TRBV4-1 to TRBJ1-1; D gene ambiguous. V lost 0 bases to trimming and J lost 0 bases, with 8 bases between them. The CDR3 consists of 15 residues. Germline CDR1 is MGHRA and CDR2 is YSYEKL. DNA for the CDR3: TGCGCCAGCAGCCAAGAGGTTAGCCTGAACACTGAAGCTTTCTTT. Translated, it gives CASSQEVSLNTEAFF.